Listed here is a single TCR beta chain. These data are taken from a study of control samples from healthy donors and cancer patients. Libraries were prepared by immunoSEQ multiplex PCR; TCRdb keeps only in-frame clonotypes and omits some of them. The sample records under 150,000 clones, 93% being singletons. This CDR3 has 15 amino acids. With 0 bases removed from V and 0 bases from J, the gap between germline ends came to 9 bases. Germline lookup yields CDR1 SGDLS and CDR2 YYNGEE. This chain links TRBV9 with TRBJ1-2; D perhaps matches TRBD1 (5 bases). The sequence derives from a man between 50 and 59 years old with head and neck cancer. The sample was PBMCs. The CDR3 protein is CASSVDGGANYGYTF. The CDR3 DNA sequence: TGTGCCAGCAGCGTAGATGGGGGTGCTAACTATGGCTACACCTTC.